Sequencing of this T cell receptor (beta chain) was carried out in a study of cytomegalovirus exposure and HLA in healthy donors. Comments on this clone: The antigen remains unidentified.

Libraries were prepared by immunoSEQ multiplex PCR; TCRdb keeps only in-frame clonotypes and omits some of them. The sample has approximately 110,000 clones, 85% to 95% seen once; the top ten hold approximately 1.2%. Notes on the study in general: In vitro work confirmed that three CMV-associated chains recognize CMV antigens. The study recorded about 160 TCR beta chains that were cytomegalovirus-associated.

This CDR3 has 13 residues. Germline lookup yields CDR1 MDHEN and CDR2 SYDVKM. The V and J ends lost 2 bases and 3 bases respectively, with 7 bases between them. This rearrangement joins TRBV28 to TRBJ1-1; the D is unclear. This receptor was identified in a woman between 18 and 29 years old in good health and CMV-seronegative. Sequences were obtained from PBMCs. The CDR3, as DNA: TGTGCCAGCAGTTTACTAGACGACACTGAAGCTTTCTTT. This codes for CASSLLDDTEAFF.